This T cell receptor beta chain came from a study of blood T cell repertoires in COVID-19. On the study more broadly: Acute and convalescent COVID-19 specimens originated in the United States, Italy and Spain. T cells, B-cell-depleted T cells, or PBMCs provided the cDNA or gDNA that served as material.

Under the authors' procedure: Cell counts per sample came from amplifying reference gene primers. Sequencing used immunoSEQ multiplex PCR; TCRdb keeps in-frame clones, though not all of them. V, J and clone size reflect that table, while D and trimming were determined from the DNA. The table has roughly 250,000 clones, approximately 90% seen once; the top ten hold about 0.8%. The CDR3 totals 15 residues. Germline V gives CDR1 MNHEY, CDR2 SMNVEV (reference sequence). V lost 0 bases and J 1 base, leaving 7 bases between the germline ends. This sequence originates from a man in his thirties or forties with acute or convalescent COVID-19. What was sequenced was peripheral blood. The chain employs TRBV27 and TRBJ1-3; D is unresolved. CDR3 protein: CASSLSTGSGNTIYF. The DNA of the CDR3 is TGTGCCAGCAGTTTATCGACGGGGTCTGGAAACACCATATATTTT.